One TCR beta chain is described in this entry. Its antigen is not yet known. No base-level quality is on record; no much larger clone is a single base apart. V is cut by 4 bases and J by 4 bases, and the space between the germline ends is 14 bases. The CDR3 spans 15 residues, from the cysteine through the phenylalanine. The entry retains the CDR3 DNA only, 45 bases that are in frame from base 1. The germline V gene (reference sequence) specifies LNHDA as CDR1 and SQIVND as CDR2. Two rounds of multiplex PCR were used to amplify the TCR beta CDR3 region from genomic DNA. The first PCR round used primers specific to each TRBV and TRBJ gene, and the primer sequences were filed in Chinese patent CN105087789A. Universal primers were used in the second PCR round. The Roche High Pure PCR Template Preparation Kit was used to extract genomic DNA from the frozen PBMCs. An Illumina HiSeq 3000 was used to sequence the libraries paired-end with 151 bp reads. As for the authors' bioinformatics: Raw reads lacking the multiplex PCR primer sequences were removed with CutAdapt. PEAR was used to merge high-quality paired reads into contigs. By alignment to reference sequences, MiXCR assigned TRB V, D and J gene segments to each contig. CDR3 sequences were clustered by base quality and sequence similarity to remove sequencing errors. Shannon entropy, normalized by the natural log of the productive TCR sequence number, served as the measure of diversity. Clonality was defined as one minus Shannon entropy divided by the natural log of the number of unique clonotypes. Progression-free survival cut-offs for repertoire metrics were chosen using the Youden index of ROC curves, with analyses run in R 3.5.3. Starting from the raw public reads, TCRdb applied fastp trimming at Q25, assembled clones with MiXCR and retained in-frame beta chains. Merged by CDR3 protein, the rows form single entries marked with the most common genes and DNA. TCRdb's processing, not the authors', yielded these V and J calls. In this sample the table shows about 22,000 distinct CDR3 sequences, around 40% of which occur a single time. The top ten clones comprise 20% to 25% of the sample.

All patients had node-negative disease on CT and PET/CT, and none had a history of other malignancies or prior chemotherapy or radiotherapy. At each of the two time points, around 6 milliliters of peripheral venous blood were collected into EDTA tubes. Ficoll-Paque Plus density-gradient centrifugation was used to isolate PBMCs. Immediately after collection, samples were stored at -80 degrees C until analysis. The record originates from a study of prognosis after radiotherapy for stage I lung cancer (dated by TCRdb to about 2021). Regarding the research as a whole: Roughly 20 stage I NSCLC patients were enrolled in Nanjing, China, between early 2018 and early 2019. This study profiled peripheral blood TCR beta repertoires from stage I NSCLC patients before and after stereotactic body radiotherapy and linked the repertoires to distant failure. The study took one blood sample before SBRT and one after SBRT from each of roughly 20 patients and sequenced all 38 samples. The cohort comprised 10 to 15 men and six or seven women with a median age of roughly 75 years, ranging from roughly 53 to 85 years. Approximately 15 patients had newly diagnosed primary stage I lung tumors, and five had oligometastatic NSCLC after surgical resection of the primary tumor. All patients were considered medically inoperable, owing to comorbidities in around twelve and refusal of surgery in about 7. Using image-guided IMRT or VMAT, SBRT was delivered in 3 to 5 fractions at a biologically effective dose of at least 100 Gy. More than ten patients had adenocarcinoma and several had squamous cell carcinoma as the tumor histology. After SBRT, distant metastases developed in four of the 19 patients at a median of about seven months, while the remaining 15 patients had no significant progression. SBRT was not combined with any concurrent therapy in any patient.

Overall study outcomes, separate from this receptor: TRBV and TRBJ usage frequencies reportedly differed by metastasis status, in two V genes at baseline and in several V and two J genes after SBRT. The study was limited by the small cohort and short follow-up, and independent validation of the study findings is required. All reported P values were unadjusted for multiple comparisons. Post-SBRT Shannon entropy and its change from baseline were lower in patients who developed distant metastases; baseline Shannon entropy was not associated with metastases. Whether the expanded TCR clones were tumor-specific was not determined. After SBRT, the number of unique TCR clones decreased (median about 10,000 before versus 6,500 to 7,000 after; Wilcoxon paired P=0.011).

This material consisted of PBMCs, taken before or after stereotactic body radiation therapy (not recorded which). The chain is encoded by TRBV19 joined to TRBJ1-5, with the D gene call left open. This TCR was recovered from a donor over 45 with non-small cell lung cancer. The nucleotide sequence is TGTGCCAGTAGTACAGCGAGACGGTGGAATCAGCCCCAGCATTTT. This yields the protein CASSTARRWNQPQHF.